The 12 T cell receptor beta chains presented below share a single source sample, sequenced in a study of human T cells and chemical hapten exposure. TCRdb re-called the RACE reads with MiXCR, one entry per CDR3 protein. The data contain some 170,000 distinct CDR3 sequences, 20% to 25% of them singletons. The time point denotes: patch test 1, 2 weeks after DPC sensitization. Regarding treatment: therapeutic diphenylcyclopropenone sensitization with weekly scalp DPC. Sequenced here: whole blood, sampled in connection with sensitization to the hapten diphenylcyclopropenone (DPC). The receptor source for this set is a woman between 50 and 59 years old with alopecia areata. Some clones in this sample may be carry-over from other donors' samples.

This clonotype appeared a few times. V and J are TRBV11-2 and TRBJ2-5; unclear D gene. Trimming cost V 4 bases and J 0 bases, with 12 bases left between them. This CDR3 has 15 residues. Germline CDR1 and CDR2: SGHAT and FQNNGV. The CDR3 sequence: CASSYEHGDQETQYF. The CDR3 nucleotides are TGTGCCAGCAGCTACGAACATGGTGACCAAGAGACCCAGTACTTC.

This chain links TRBV5-6 with TRBJ2-5, with D perhaps TRBD1 (6 bases). V was pared by 4 bases and J by 1 base, with 11 bases between. CDR1 is SGHDT and CDR2 is YYEEEE in the germline V gene. CDR3 size: 14 residues. The DNA for the CDR3 is TGTGCCAGCAGCCAAACAGGGACCCAAGAGACCCAGTACTTC. Its translation: CASSQTGTQETQYF.

This clonotype was recorded at least ten times. V gene TRBV7-9 combines with J gene TRBJ2-3; unclear D gene. CDR3 length: 12 amino acids. Germline V lookup: CDR1 SEHNR, CDR2 FQNEAQ (reference sequence). V lost 1 base, J lost 5 bases, and 4 bases lay in between. The CDR3 DNA reads TGTGCCAGCAGCTTAGTTGGAGATACGCAGTATTTT. Translating it yields CASSLVGDTQYF.

This clonotype was observed a few times. The V call is TRBV6-4, the J call TRBJ2-7, with 11 bases aligning to TRBD2. Germline CDR1 reads MRHNA; CDR2 reads SNTAGT. The CDR3 has 19 amino acids. Trimming took 2 bases from V and 4 from J; bases not matched to a gene: 16. CDR3 coding DNA: TGTGCCAGCAGTGACCGACTAGCGGGATCAGGACCCAGTGGTTACGAGCAGTACTTC. It is translated as CASSDRLAGSGPSGYEQYF.

This clonotype was counted a few times. This sequence joins TRBV7-9 and TRBJ2-1; D is unclear. V gave up 5 bases and J gave up 5 bases, with 16 bases separating them. The CDR3 loop spans 15 amino acids. CDR1 SEHNR and CDR2 FQNEAQ come from the germline V gene (reference sequence). In nucleotides, the CDR3 is TGTGCCAGCAGCGCACCTTGGTCCGTAGACAATGAGCAGTTCTTC. Residues: CASSAPWSVDNEQFF.

V and J are TRBV27 and TRBJ2-2; D call uncertain. The CDR3 is made up of 11 amino acids. Looked up from germline, CDR1 is MNHEY and CDR2 is SMNVEV (reference sequence). V lost 10 bases and J 6 bases, leaving 9 bases between the germline ends. The CDR3 DNA reads TGTGCCATCCGGAGAGCCGGGGAGCTGTTTTTT. This sequence encodes CAIRRAGELFF.

This clonotype was detected only a few times. The genes are TRBV20-1 and TRBJ2-7; a weak D match, TRBD2 (6 bases). Deletions cut 1 base from V and 2 bases from J, with 12 bases between. The CDR3 totals 14 residues. Germline V gives CDR1 DFQATT, CDR2 SNEGSKA (reference sequence). CDR3 protein: CSARGDGEAYEQYF. For the CDR3, the DNA is TGCAGTGCTAGAGGTGACGGGGAGGCCTACGAGCAGTACTTC.

This clonotype was found a few times. The chain has TRBV10-3 and TRBJ2-7, with TRBD2 matching over 7 bases. The CDR3 length is 15 residues. V was pared by 3 bases and J by 1 base, with 6 bases of the junction left unmatched. Germline V gene sequence: CDR1 ENHRY, CDR2 SYGVKD. The CDR3 here is CAISEGRGPSYEQYF. The CDR3 DNA follows: TGTGCCATCAGTGAAGGGAGGGGTCCGTCCTACGAGCAGTACTTC.

This chain joins TRBV10-1 and TRBJ2-3; D gene ambiguous. The ends were cut back, 3 bases at V and 3 bases at J, with 13 bases in the middle. This CDR3 is 15 amino acids long. The germline V gene encodes CDR1 WNHNN and CDR2 SYGVQD (reference sequence). CDR3 in DNA: TGCGCCAGCAGTGATTACGTGCTAGGAACAGATACGCAGTATTTT. This translates into CASSDYVLGTDTQYF.

This clonotype was counted a few times. The gene calls are TRBV18 and TRBJ2-5; D possibly corresponds to TRBD2 (5 bases). The CDR3 is made up of 14 amino acids. Germline V lookup: CDR1 KGHSH, CDR2 LQKENI. V was cut by 3 bases and J by 2 bases, with 10 bases left in between. For the CDR3, the DNA is TGTGCCAGCTCACCGCTCGGGATACAAGAGACCCAGTACTTC. Translating gives CASSPLGIQETQYF.

V gene TRBV10-3 combines with J gene TRBJ2-7, with unresolved D. From germline, CDR1 is ENHRY and CDR2 SYGVKD. Trimming removed 6 bases from V and 0 bases from J, with 12 bases in between. The CDR3 loop spans 14 amino acids. CDR3 loop: CAISGPTISYEQYF. DNA for the CDR3: TGTGCCATCAGCGGGCCCACAATCTCCTACGAGCAGTACTTC.

This clonotype was observed a few times. The V and J genes are TRBV7-2 and TRBJ2-1; 13 bases line up with TRBD2. The CDR3 runs to 16 residues. Germline V CDR1 and CDR2: SGHTA, FQGNSA. Trimming took 4 bases from V and 8 from J; bases not matched to a gene: 8. The CDR3 sequence: CASSSGLAGPSHEQFF. The DNA of the CDR3 is TGTGCCAGCAGCTCGGGACTAGCGGGGCCTTCGCATGAGCAGTTCTTC.